These 10 T cell receptor beta chains share one sample of origin, sequenced in a study of patients and donors after allogeneic stem cell transplantation. Each CDR3 protein is one row after TCRdb ran MiXCR on the RT-PCR reads. This table has about a million distinct CDR3 sequences, around 17% appearing once. The specimen sequenced was blood, either unsorted or a sorted T cell fraction (not recorded which). These receptors all stem from a human donor who was either an allogeneic HSCT recipient or a stem cell or donor lymphocyte infusion donor (not recorded which). It is not recorded whose cells these are; they may come from a transplant donor.

Many counts were recorded for this clonotype. The genes are TRBV12-3 or TRBV12-4 and TRBJ2-3, with 9 bases identical to TRBD2. The CDR3 is 15 residues long. The J segment lost 3 bases and the V segment lost 2 bases, leaving 3 bases of the junction unmatched. This chain's CDR3 is CASSLLAGRTDTQYF. CDR3 bases: TGTGCCAGCAGTTTACTAGCGGGGAGGACAGATACGCAGTATTTT.

The rearrangement uses TRBV29-1 and TRBJ2-1; TRBD2 matches 7 bases. The V segment lost 6 bases and the J segment 4 bases; nucleotides outside the gene matches: 3. Germline V CDR1 and CDR2: SQVTM, ANQGSEA. This CDR3 has 12 residues. The CDR3 DNA reads as TGCAGCGTGGGGGGGGATTACAATGAGCAGTTCTTC. Amino acids: CSVGGDYNEQFF.

J is TRBJ1-1 and V is TRBV2; D is undetermined. Per the germline V gene, CDR1 is SNHLY and CDR2 is FYNNEI. Trimming took 7 bases from V and 0 from J, leaving 15 bases between them. This CDR3 comprises 15 residues. The CDR3: CASIGRGWMNTEAFF. DNA for the CDR3: TGTGCCAGCATTGGCCGGGGTTGGATGAACACTGAAGCTTTCTTT.

This clonotype was recorded a few times. This chain joins TRBV20-1 and TRBJ2-7; D is undetermined. Trimming shortened V by 5 bases and J by 6 bases, and 8 bases separated the two germline ends. Germline lookup yields CDR1 DFQATT and CDR2 SNEGSKA (reference sequence). The CDR3 runs 10 residues. The CDR3 nucleotides read TGCAGTGCTGGGTCCCTCGAGCAGTACTTC. Encoded protein: CSAGSLEQYF.

A single count supports this clonotype. V gene TRBV14 combines with J gene TRBJ2-7, with unresolved D. Per the germline V gene, CDR1 is SGHDN and CDR2 is FVKESK. V was clipped by 3 bases and J by 3 bases, with 9 bases between them. This CDR3 contains 13 residues. The CDR3 loop is CASSHFLFYEQYF. The CDR3 DNA reads TGTGCCAGCAGCCATTTCCTCTTCTACGAGCAGTACTTC. Combining the CDR3 with reference TRBV14 and TRBJ2-7 gives the whole variable domain EAGVTQFPSHSVIEKGQTVTLRCDPISGHDNLYWYRRVMGKEIKFLLHFVKESKQDESGMPNNRFLAERTGGTYSTLKVQPAELEDSGVYFCASSHFLFYEQYFGPGTRLTVT.

In this sample, this clonotype turned up a few times. The CDR3 loop reads CASSLFGQFGGANVLTF. The CDR3 coding sequence is TGTGCCAGCAGTTTGTTCGGACAATTTGGAGGGGCCAACGTCCTGACTTTC. This chain connects TRBV27 to TRBJ2-6, with D tentatively TRBD1 (5 bases). The ends were cut back, 3 bases at V and 4 bases at J, with 16 bases in the middle. Germline values: CDR1 MNHEY, CDR2 SMNVEV (reference sequence). This CDR3 has 17 residues.

The genes are TRBV19 and TRBJ2-1; TRBD2 aligns across 8 bases. The germline V gene has CDR1 LNHDA and CDR2 SQIVND (reference sequence). The CDR3 length is 16 residues. The J segment lost 3 bases and the V segment lost 3 bases, leaving 7 bases of the junction unmatched. The CDR3 region is CASSIREGSGYNEQFF. The CDR3 nucleotides are TGTGCCAGTAGTATCCGGGAGGGGTCGGGCTACAATGAGCAGTTCTTC.

V and J are TRBV20-1 and TRBJ2-3; no clear D gene. Trimming cost V 6 bases and J 0 bases, with 16 bases left between them. The CDR3 is made up of 15 amino acids. Germline loops: CDR1 DFQATT, CDR2 SNEGSKA (reference sequence). DNA for the CDR3: TGCAGTGCCCCTCCTCTACGACCTAGCACAGATACGCAGTATTTT. Translation gives CSAPPLRPSTDTQYF.

The V call is TRBV20-1, the J call TRBJ2-1; D perhaps matches TRBD2 (6 bases). Germline loops: CDR1 DFQATT, CDR2 SNEGSKA (reference sequence). CDR3 size: 16 residues. V was pared by 7 bases and J by 0 bases, with 19 bases between. In DNA form, the CDR3 reads TGCAGTGTTATTCCCCCGGGACTGGGCTCCTACAATGAGCAGTTCTTC. It is translated as CSVIPPGLGSYNEQFF.

This clonotype has more than one count but fewer than ten. The V gene is TRBV7-2, the J gene TRBJ2-7; TRBD2 matches 10 bases. The V segment lost 1 base and the J segment 5 bases; nucleotides outside the gene matches: 5. The CDR3 has 15 residues. Germline lookup yields CDR1 SGHTA and CDR2 FQGNSA. CDR3 nucleotide sequence: TGTGCCAGCAGCTTAGGAGCTAGCGGGAGCAACGAGCAGTACTTC. This codes for CASSLGASGSNEQYF.